The entry below gives a single T cell receptor beta chain sequence along with its context. This specimen includes other DNA sequences encoding the same CDR3. Germline V gene lookup returns CDR1 MNHNS and CDR2 SASEGT. The CDR3 has 15 residues. The ends lost 0 bases at V and 7 bases at J; junction bases unmatched: 3. This record comes from a study of technical replicates of blood from a handful of donors. Assay used: immunoSEQ multiplex PCR; TCRdb lists only in-frame clones, some missing. The profile covers some 77,000 clones, with roughly 93% appearing a single time and about 0.36% taken by the ten largest.

V and J are TRBV6-1 and TRBJ1-4; 9 nucleotides agree with TRBD1. Specimen: T cells isolated from PBMCs. This TCR was recovered from a human donor in good health. The CDR3 region has the DNA TGTGCCAGCAGTGAAGCGACAGGGGGTGCTGAAAAACTGTTTTTT. As protein: CASSEATGGAEKLFF.